The rows below give T cell receptor beta chains drawn from one sample of a study of cytomegalovirus exposure and HLA in healthy donors. Using immunoSEQ multiplex PCR, the repertoire was profiled, and TCRdb retains in-frame clones only, with some absent. The sample consists of about 160,000 clones, roughly 79% of them appearing once. The sequenced material came from PBMCs. These receptors came from a woman in her forties or fifties in good health and CMV-seronegative. CDR3s include the opening cysteine and the closing phenylalanine or tryptophan. D genes are given only for firm matches. A row's size may be missing; if present it is once, few, many or a size class.

clone_size | d_call | j_call | v_call | cdr3_aa | cdr3_nt
NA | TRBD2 | TRBJ2-2 | TRBV11-3 | CASSRTSGGLNTGELFF | TGTGCCAGCAGCCGGACTAGCGGGGGGCTGAACACCGGGGAGCTGTTTTTT
NA | TRBD1 | TRBJ2-3 | TRBV5-6 | CASSFRTGVTDTQYF | TGTGCCAGCAGCTTTCGGACAGGGGTAACAGATACGCAGTATTTT
NA | TRBD1 | TRBJ1-1 | TRBV19 | CASSPPTGAVNTEAFF | TGTGCCAGTAGTCCTCCGACAGGGGCAGTGAACACTGAAGCTTTCTTT
NA | TRBD1 | TRBJ2-7 | TRBV19 | CASSLTGTGPNYEQYF | TGTGCCAGTAGTCTGACCGGGACAGGGCCTAATTACGAGCAGTACTTC
NA | NA | TRBJ2-7 | TRBV28 | CASSFFRGSYEQYF | TGTGCCAGCAGTTTCTTCAGGGGATCATACGAGCAGTACTTC
once | NA | TRBJ1-6 | TRBV5-6 | CASSYERPWNSPLHF | TGTGCCAGCAGTTACGAGAGGCCGTGGAATTCACCCCTCCACTTT
NA | NA | TRBJ2-1 | TRBV18 | CASSPTPHNEQFF | TGTGCCAGCTCACCAACTCCCCACAATGAGCAGTTCTTC
NA | NA | TRBJ2-3 | TRBV4-2 | CASSQGPEQDTQYF | TGTGCCAGCAGCCAAGGTCCCGAACAGGATACGCAGTATTTT
NA | TRBD2 | TRBJ2-7 | TRBV14 | CASSQDSGRAYEQYF | TGTGCCAGCAGCCAAGATAGCGGGAGGGCCTACGAGCAGTACTTC
NA | TRBD1 | TRBJ2-3 | TRBV2 | CATVDRVVSDTQYF | TGTGCCACAGTAGACAGGGTAGTTTCAGATACGCAGTATTTT
NA | NA | TRBJ1-2 | TRBV11-2 | CASSLDLNSGYTF | TGTGCCAGCAGCTTAGATCTGAACTCTGGCTACACCTTC
NA | TRBD1 | TRBJ1-2 | TRBV7-2 | CASRVTGGFGENGYTF | TGTGCCAGCAGGGTTACAGGGGGCTTCGGTGAGAATGGCTACACCTTC
NA | NA | TRBJ1-2 | TRBV28 | CASSLLPGQGYYGYTF | TGTGCCAGCAGTCTTCTTCCCGGGCAGGGGTACTATGGCTACACCTTC
NA | TRBD2 | TRBJ2-7 | TRBV28 | CASRPGTSGLYEQYF | TGTGCCAGCAGACCCGGGACTAGCGGACTCTACGAGCAGTACTTC
NA | TRBD1 | TRBJ2-2 | TRBV5-1 | CASSPPGTGRTGELFF | TGCGCCAGCAGCCCCCCCGGGACAGGGAGGACCGGGGAGCTGTTTTTT
NA | NA | TRBJ1-1 | TRBV16 | CASSQGLQGLNTEAFF | TGTGCCAGCAGCCAAGGGCTACAGGGTTTGAACACTGAAGCTTTCTTT
few | NA | TRBJ2-7 | TRBV28 | CASSHPTGGTYEQYF | TGTGCCAGCAGCCACCCTACAGGCGGAACCTACGAGCAGTACTTC
few | NA | TRBJ2-7 | TRBV28 | CASSLPRQEQYF | TGTGCCAGCAGTTTACCCCGACAGGAGCAGTACTTC
NA | TRBD2 | TRBJ2-3 | TRBV7-2 | CASSFVGLAHTQYF | TGTGCCAGCAGCTTCGTAGGACTAGCACATACGCAGTATTTT
NA | NA | TRBJ2-7 | TRBV19 | CASSIAEGAQQYF | TGTGCCAGTAGTATAGCGGAGGGGGCGCAGCAGTACTTC
NA | NA | TRBJ1-1 | TRBV27 | CASSSELMNTEAFF | TGTGCCAGCAGTTCGGAACTAATGAACACTGAAGCTTTCTTT
NA | TRBD2 | TRBJ2-2 | TRBV7-7 | CASSSGLAGTTGELFF | TGTGCCAGCAGCTCCGGACTAGCGGGGACGACCGGGGAGCTGTTTTTT